This is a list of T cell receptor beta chains from one sample in a study of T cell repertoires in cytomegalovirus infection. Their target antigens are unknown. MiXCR was run by TCRdb on the reads, yielding one entry per CDR3 protein. In the table there are about 830,000 distinct CDR3 sequences, approximately 29% of which are singletons. The sequencing here drew on cultured CD8+ T cells from PBMCs, taken from culture after CMV antigen stimulation. These receptors were obtained from a human donor in good health (CMV status not recorded). Some clones in this sample may be carry-over from other donors' samples. Both conserved end residues are part of each CDR3. D genes are given only for firm matches. Clone size is not always given. Where it is, it says once, few, many or a class for expanded clones.

CDR3aa: CATRTLEDEQYF
CDR3nt: TGTGCCACCCGGACGCTTGAGGACGAGCAGTACTTC
d_gene: .
j_gene: TRBJ2-7
v_gene: TRBV27
abundance: few

CDR3aa: CVSSQVRDPRFTDTQYF
CDR3nt: TGTGTCAGCAGCCAGGTCCGGGACCCACGTTTCACAGATACGCAGTATTTT
d_gene: .
j_gene: TRBJ2-3
v_gene: TRBV3-1
abundance: .

CDR3aa: CASSLEQSNSNQPQRF
CDR3nt: TGTGCCAGCAGCTTAGAGCAGTCGAATAGCAATCAGCCCCAGCGTTTT
d_gene: .
j_gene: TRBJ1-5
v_gene: TRBV7-6
abundance: few

CDR3aa: CASSVGQGGTYEQYF
CDR3nt: TGCGCCAGCAGCGTAGGACAGGGTGGAACCTACGAGCAGTACTTC
d_gene: TRBD1
j_gene: TRBJ2-7
v_gene: TRBV4-1
abundance: few

CDR3aa: CASSFQTTGKDTGELFF
CDR3nt: TGTGCCAGCAGCTTCCAGACGACAGGGAAAGACACCGGGGAGCTGTTTTTT
d_gene: TRBD1
j_gene: TRBJ2-2
v_gene: TRBV13
abundance: few

CDR3aa: CASRVNTEAFF
CDR3nt: TGTGCCAGCAGGGTTAACACTGAAGCTTTCTTT
d_gene: .
j_gene: TRBJ1-1
v_gene: TRBV2
abundance: many

CDR3aa: CASSSRTEASGNTIYF
CDR3nt: TGTGCCAGCAGCTCTCGGACAGAAGCCTCTGGAAACACCATATATTTT
d_gene: .
j_gene: TRBJ1-3
v_gene: TRBV7-6
abundance: .

CDR3aa: CASSQVSRGTEAFF
CDR3nt: TGCGCCAGCAGCCAAGTGAGTAGGGGCACTGAAGCTTTCTTT
d_gene: .
j_gene: TRBJ1-1
v_gene: TRBV4-3
abundance: few

CDR3aa: CASRDPGVTEAFF
CDR3nt: TGTGCCAGCAGGGATCCCGGGGTCACTGAAGCTTTCTTT
d_gene: .
j_gene: TRBJ1-1
v_gene: TRBV7-9
abundance: .

CDR3aa: CASSTKLAGADNEQFF
CDR3nt: TGCGCCAGCAGCACAAAACTAGCGGGGGCTGACAATGAGCAGTTCTTC
d_gene: TRBD2
j_gene: TRBJ2-1
v_gene: TRBV4-3
abundance: .

CDR3aa: CASSPRQGGEQFF
CDR3nt: TGTGCCAGCAGTCCCCGACAGGGGGGAGAGCAGTTCTTC
d_gene: TRBD1
j_gene: TRBJ2-1
v_gene: TRBV27
abundance: few

CDR3aa: CASSPGQLYNEQFF
CDR3nt: TGTGCCAGCAGCCCGGGACAGCTATACAATGAGCAGTTCTTC
d_gene: TRBD1
j_gene: TRBJ2-1
v_gene: TRBV5-6
abundance: few

CDR3aa: CAISETTGDYNEQFF
CDR3nt: TGTGCCATCAGTGAGACGACAGGGGACTACAATGAGCAGTTCTTC
d_gene: TRBD1
j_gene: TRBJ2-1
v_gene: TRBV10-3
abundance: .

CDR3aa: CSARGTGGSSYNEQFF
CDR3nt: TGCAGTGCTAGAGGCACAGGGGGGAGCTCCTACAATGAGCAGTTCTTC
d_gene: TRBD1
j_gene: TRBJ2-1
v_gene: TRBV20-1
abundance: .

CDR3aa: CASSIPGGTGELFF
CDR3nt: TGTGCCAGCAGCATCCCGGGGGGCACCGGGGAGCTGTTTTTT
d_gene: TRBD2
j_gene: TRBJ2-2
v_gene: TRBV7-9
abundance: few

CDR3aa: CASSLAPPRDSLLGAYSPLHF
CDR3nt: TGTGCCAGCAGCTTAGCTCCCCCTCGGGATTCTTTGTTAGGAGCTTATTCACCCCTCCACTTT
d_gene: .
j_gene: TRBJ1-6
v_gene: TRBV7-6
abundance: many

CDR3aa: CASSPPGGDSSGANVLTF
CDR3nt: TGTGCCAGCAGCCCCCCTGGTGGGGACAGCTCTGGGGCCAACGTCCTGACTTTC
d_gene: TRBD1
j_gene: TRBJ2-6
v_gene: TRBV7-4
abundance: .

CDR3aa: CASSQQYLGGYTF
CDR3nt: TGTGCCAGCAGCCAGCAGTACCTCGGTGGCTACACCTTC
d_gene: .
j_gene: TRBJ1-2
v_gene: TRBV14
abundance: few

CDR3aa: CASSQEGVPPLEEQYF
CDR3nt: TGCGCCAGCAGCCAAGAGGGAGTCCCCCCTCTAGAAGAGCAGTACTTC
d_gene: .
j_gene: TRBJ2-7
v_gene: TRBV4-1
abundance: few

CDR3aa: CASSDSGGAADTQYF
CDR3nt: TGTGCCAGCAGTGACTCCGGGGGGGCGGCAGATACGCAGTATTTT
d_gene: TRBD2
j_gene: TRBJ2-3
v_gene: TRBV6-4
abundance: many

CDR3aa: CASTSERGYLNEQFF
CDR3nt: TGTGCCAGCACCTCGGAGCGGGGGTACCTCAATGAGCAGTTCTTC
d_gene: TRBD2
j_gene: TRBJ2-1
v_gene: TRBV6-5
abundance: few

CDR3aa: CASSQPTAYGYTF
CDR3nt: TGTGCCAGCAGCCAACCCACAGCGTACGGCTACACCTTC
d_gene: .
j_gene: TRBJ1-2
v_gene: TRBV3-1
abundance: .

CDR3aa: CAISDPESSYNEQFF
CDR3nt: TGTGCCATCAGTGACCCTGAAAGCTCCTACAATGAGCAGTTCTTC
d_gene: .
j_gene: TRBJ2-1
v_gene: TRBV10-3
abundance: few

CDR3aa: CASSFVGGDTEAFF
CDR3nt: TGTGCCAGCAGTTTCGTGGGAGGGGACACTGAAGCTTTCTTT
d_gene: .
j_gene: TRBJ1-1
v_gene: TRBV12-3/TRBV12-4
abundance: .

CDR3aa: CASSQYGSYNEQFF
CDR3nt: TGTGCCAGCAGTCAATACGGTTCCTACAATGAGCAGTTCTTC
d_gene: .
j_gene: TRBJ2-1
v_gene: TRBV27
abundance: few

CDR3aa: CASSLASGGKQETQYF
CDR3nt: TGTGCCAGCAGCTTAGCTAGCGGGGGCAAACAAGAGACCCAGTACTTC
d_gene: TRBD2
j_gene: TRBJ2-5
v_gene: TRBV7-2
abundance: many

CDR3aa: CASTTGATEAFF
CDR3nt: TGTGCCAGTACTACAGGGGCCACTGAAGCTTTCTTT
d_gene: TRBD1
j_gene: TRBJ1-1
v_gene: TRBV19
abundance: few

CDR3aa: CASSVARGTNTGELFF
CDR3nt: TGTGCCAGCAGCGTAGCTAGGGGAACGAACACCGGGGAGCTGTTTTTT
d_gene: .
j_gene: TRBJ2-2
v_gene: TRBV9
abundance: many

CDR3aa: CASTWTAGETQYF
CDR3nt: TGTGCCAGCACCTGGACAGCCGGGGAGACCCAGTACTTC
d_gene: .
j_gene: TRBJ2-5
v_gene: TRBV12-3/TRBV12-4
abundance: .

CDR3aa: CASSIWVRETQYF
CDR3nt: TGTGCCAGTAGTATTTGGGTTCGAGAGACCCAGTACTTC
d_gene: .
j_gene: TRBJ2-5
v_gene: TRBV19
abundance: .

CDR3aa: CASGGALQPQHF
CDR3nt: TGTGCCAGTGGGGGTGCCCTCCAGCCCCAGCATTTT
d_gene: .
j_gene: TRBJ1-5
v_gene: TRBV19
abundance: .

CDR3aa: CASTSTGQYPYGYTF
CDR3nt: TGTGCCAGTACCTCGACGGGACAGTACCCCTATGGCTACACCTTC
d_gene: TRBD1
j_gene: TRBJ1-2
v_gene: TRBV19
abundance: few

CDR3aa: CASTTSGAYNEQFF
CDR3nt: TGTGCCAGCACGACTAGCGGGGCTTACAATGAGCAGTTCTTC
d_gene: TRBD2
j_gene: TRBJ2-1
v_gene: TRBV27
abundance: .

CDR3aa: CASSVTASGTDTQYF
CDR3nt: TGTGCCAGCAGCGTAACGGCTAGCGGCACAGATACGCAGTATTTT
d_gene: .
j_gene: TRBJ2-3
v_gene: TRBV9
abundance: few

CDR3aa: CASIEVAGNTIYF
CDR3nt: TGTGCCAGCATCGAGGTTGCTGGAAACACCATATATTTT
d_gene: .
j_gene: TRBJ1-3
v_gene: TRBV7-4
abundance: few

CDR3aa: CATSDSGLYGYTF
CDR3nt: TGTGCCACCAGTGATTCCGGACTTTATGGCTACACCTTC
d_gene: .
j_gene: TRBJ1-2
v_gene: TRBV24-1
abundance: .

CDR3aa: CASSLVFSGETQYF
CDR3nt: TGTGCCAGCAGCTTAGTATTTTCGGGGGAGACCCAGTACTTC
d_gene: .
j_gene: TRBJ2-5
v_gene: TRBV7-9
abundance: many

CDR3aa: CASSFVLRGGVDTQYF
CDR3nt: TGTGCCAGCAGTTTCGTTCTGCGAGGGGGAGTAGATACGCAGTATTTT
d_gene: .
j_gene: TRBJ2-3
v_gene: TRBV28
abundance: .

CDR3aa: CANIPAGWDLIQPQHF
CDR3nt: TGTGCCAACATCCCGGCGGGTTGGGACTTAATTCAGCCCCAGCATTTT
d_gene: .
j_gene: TRBJ1-5
v_gene: TRBV28
abundance: .

CDR3aa: CASSQKRAGPGAEQFF
CDR3nt: TGTGCCAGCAGCCAAAAAAGGGCGGGCCCCGGCGCGGAGCAGTTCTTC
d_gene: .
j_gene: TRBJ2-1
v_gene: TRBV14
abundance: .

CDR3aa: CASSLFWRGVSTDTQYF
CDR3nt: TGTGCCAGCAGTTTATTTTGGCGGGGGGTCTCCACAGATACGCAGTATTTT
d_gene: TRBD2
j_gene: TRBJ2-3
v_gene: TRBV28
abundance: .

CDR3aa: CASSFLRGVLIDTQYF
CDR3nt: TGTGCCAGCAGCTTCCTTCGGGGGGTTCTTATAGATACGCAGTATTTT
d_gene: TRBD2
j_gene: TRBJ2-3
v_gene: TRBV7-6
abundance: few

CDR3aa: CASSFGGANEQYF
CDR3nt: TGTGCCAGCAGCTTCGGGGGGGCCAACGAGCAGTACTTC
d_gene: TRBD2
j_gene: TRBJ2-7
v_gene: TRBV7-9
abundance: .

CDR3aa: CASSGGQGIIDEQYF
CDR3nt: TGTGCCAGCAGTGGTGGACAGGGTATTATCGACGAGCAGTACTTC
d_gene: TRBD1
j_gene: TRBJ2-7
v_gene: TRBV25-1
abundance: few

CDR3aa: CASSPCGGCVWDTEAFF
CDR3nt: TGTGCCAGCAGCCCGTGCGGGGGTTGCGTTTGGGACACTGAAGCTTTCTTT
d_gene: .
j_gene: TRBJ1-1
v_gene: TRBV7-2
abundance: many

CDR3aa: CASSEGGAGTEAFF
CDR3nt: TGTGCCAGCAGTGAAGGGGGCGCGGGCACTGAAGCTTTCTTT
d_gene: .
j_gene: TRBJ1-1
v_gene: TRBV6-1
abundance: .

CDR3aa: CASSWGGLNSYTF
CDR3nt: TGTGCCAGCAGTTGGGGGGGCTTGAATAGCTACACCTTC
d_gene: .
j_gene: TRBJ1-2
v_gene: TRBV27
abundance: few

CDR3aa: CASSYSTGGGGYTF
CDR3nt: TGTGCCAGCAGTTACTCGACAGGGGGCGGCGGCTACACCTTC
d_gene: TRBD1
j_gene: TRBJ1-2
v_gene: TRBV6-6
abundance: few

CDR3aa: CASSFPSGGAADIQYF
CDR3nt: TGTGCCAGCAGCTTCCCTAGCGGGGGGGCCGCGGACATTCAGTACTTC
d_gene: TRBD2
j_gene: TRBJ2-4
v_gene: TRBV5-4
abundance: few

CDR3aa: CASSLSLRTGLDYGYTF
CDR3nt: TGTGCCAGCAGTTTATCTTTAAGGACAGGGCTGGACTATGGCTACACCTTC
d_gene: TRBD1
j_gene: TRBJ1-2
v_gene: TRBV27
abundance: .

CDR3aa: CASSKDLQRDEQFF
CDR3nt: TGTGCCAGTAGTAAGGATCTACAAAGGGATGAGCAGTTCTTC
d_gene: .
j_gene: TRBJ2-1
v_gene: TRBV19
abundance: few

CDR3aa: CASSLTGRPGGAEAFF
CDR3nt: TGTGCCAGCAGTTTAACGGGACGCCCGGGAGGCGCTGAAGCTTTCTTT
d_gene: .
j_gene: TRBJ1-1
v_gene: TRBV6-5
abundance: .

CDR3aa: CASSSRYPMVQYVQFF
CDR3nt: TGTGCCAGCAGCTCGAGGTATCCAATGGTGCAGTATGTGCAGTTCTTC
d_gene: .
j_gene: TRBJ2-1
v_gene: TRBV11-3
abundance: once

CDR3aa: CASSAYTDFSKEQFF
CDR3nt: TGTGCCAGCAGTGCCTATACAGATTTTAGTAAGGAGCAGTTCTTC
d_gene: .
j_gene: TRBJ2-1
v_gene: TRBV12-3/TRBV12-4
abundance: few

CDR3aa: CASSQVSGVGEQFF
CDR3nt: TGCGCCAGCAGCCAAGTTAGCGGGGTGGGTGAGCAGTTCTTC
d_gene: TRBD2
j_gene: TRBJ2-1
v_gene: TRBV4-1
abundance: few

CDR3aa: CASRAGQSSGNTIYF
CDR3nt: TGTGCCAGCAGGGCTGGACAGAGCTCTGGAAACACCATATATTTT
d_gene: .
j_gene: TRBJ1-3
v_gene: TRBV12-3/TRBV12-4
abundance: .